Each of the 28 T cell receptor beta chains below was sequenced from the same sample in a study of shared clonotypes between healthy human individuals. The repertoire was sequenced with immunoSEQ multiplex PCR; TCRdb's copy has only in-frame clones and lacks some. The data contain a few million clones, roughly nine tenths of them singletons. The sample taken for sequencing was naive CD4+ T cells sorted from blood. Documented subset: CD45RA+ positively selected. The origin of the receptors is a man between 18 and 29 years old in good health.

About this clone: Other DNA variants within this sample encode the same CDR3. The CDR3 loop is CASSLGTGPYEQYF. As DNA, the CDR3 is TGTGCCAGCAGCTTAGGTACAGGGCCCTACGAGCAGTACTTC. The V call is TRBV7-9, the J call TRBJ2-7; D possibly corresponds to TRBD1 (6 bases). Germline-derived CDR1 and CDR2 are SEHNR and FQNEAQ (reference sequence). Trimming cost V 1 base and J 2 bases, with 9 bases left between them. The CDR3 covers 14 residues. The full variable domain, with the rest looked up from reference TRBV7-9 and TRBJ2-7, is DTGVSQNPRHKITKRGQNVTFRCDPISEHNRLYWYRQTLGQGPEFLTYFQNEAQLEKSRLLSDRFSAERPKGSFSTLEIQRTEQGDSAMYLCASSLGTGPYEQYFGPGTRLTVT.

The V gene is TRBV2, the J gene TRBJ1-1; D is perhaps TRBD1 (5 bases). From germline, CDR1 is SNHLY and CDR2 FYNNEI. This CDR3 contains 14 residues. Trimming took off 8 bases at V and 0 bases at J, with 13 bases between the two ends. In nucleotides, the CDR3 is TGTGCCAGCTTCCCTAACAGGCTGAACACTGAAGCTTTCTTT. This gives the protein CASFPNRLNTEAFF.

The chain links TRBV30 to TRBJ1-5; no firm D call. Trimming left V 1 base short and J 7 bases short, with 14 bases between. The V gene's germline CDR1 is GTSNPN and CDR2 SVGIG (reference sequence). This CDR3 is 14 amino acids long. CDR3 sequence: CAWSGGWAEQPQHF. CDR3 in DNA: TGTGCCTGGAGTGGTGGTTGGGCCGAACAGCCCCAGCATTTT.

This clone was observed once. J is TRBJ1-1 and V is TRBV6-1; D gene uncertain. The CDR3 spans 15 residues. Deletions cut 2 bases from V and 1 base from J, with 11 bases between. From germline, CDR1 is MNHNS and CDR2 SASEGT. CDR3 residues: CASSENPGQNTEAFF. In nucleotides, the CDR3 is TGTGCCAGCAGTGAAAATCCTGGGCAGAACACTGAAGCTTTCTTT.

This clone was detected once. The gene calls are TRBV7-2 and TRBJ2-1, with no clear D. CDR3 size: 12 residues. The V and J ends lost 6 bases and 10 bases respectively, with 13 bases between them. CDR1 and CDR2 from the germline V gene are SGHTA and FQGNSA. The CDR3 DNA follows: TGTGCCAGCAGAGCCGCCGTCGGGGAGCAGTTCTTC. Its protein is CASRAAVGEQFF. The full variable domain, rest sourced from reference TRBV7-2 and TRBJ2-1, is GAGVSQSPSNKVTEKGKDVELRCDPISGHTALYWYRQSLGQGLEFLIYFQGNSAPDKSGLPSDRFSAERTGGSVSTLTIQRTQQEDSAVYLCASRAAVGEQFFGPGTRLTVL.

J is TRBJ2-1 and V is TRBV7-9; TRBD2 aligns across 10 bases. Losses at the gene ends were 1 base for V and 7 bases for J; bases not matched to a gene: 1. This CDR3 comprises 14 residues. Germline values: CDR1 SEHNR, CDR2 FQNEAQ (reference sequence). The CDR3 sequence is CASSLDSGGNEQFF. Written as DNA, the CDR3 is TGTGCCAGCAGCTTAGATAGCGGGGGGAATGAGCAGTTCTTC.

V gene TRBV6-4 combines with J gene TRBJ2-1, with 15 bases matching TRBD2. J gave up 5 bases and V 3 bases, and 11 bases lay outside the gene matches. Germline V gene sequence: CDR1 MRHNA, CDR2 SNTAGT. The CDR3 is 19 amino acids. The CDR3 DNA reads TGTGCCAGCAGTGAACATCGGACTAGCGGGAGGGGGATCCACAATGAGCAGTTCTTC. It codes for CASSEHRTSGRGIHNEQFF.

J is TRBJ2-5 and V is TRBV7-8; TRBD2 matches 9 bases. The CDR3 has 17 amino acids. Losses at the gene ends were 1 base for V and 4 bases for J; bases not matched to a gene: 10. The germline CDR1 and CDR2 sequences are SGHVS and FQNEAQ. The CDR3 DNA follows: TGTGCCAGCAGCTTAGTAGTCCTAGCGGGAAACAGAGAGACCCAGTACTTC. This codes for CASSLVVLAGNRETQYF.

The V and J genes are TRBV5-5 and TRBJ1-4; no reliable D call. Germline V gene sequence: CDR1 SGHKS, CDR2 YYEKEE (reference sequence). V shed 3 bases and J shed 7 bases, with 16 bases lying between them. The length of the CDR3 is 15 residues. CDR3: CASSSPGEFGEKLFF. DNA for the CDR3: TGTGCCAGCAGCTCCCCCGGGGAATTCGGTGAAAAACTGTTTTTT.

The chain uses TRBV5-5 and TRBJ2-5, with 8 bases fitting TRBD1. The CDR3 totals 15 residues. Germline CDR1 SGHKS, CDR2 YYEKEE (reference sequence). Trimming at V came to 4 bases and at J to 5 bases, leaving 10 bases not matched to a gene. The CDR3 sequence is CASSLWLRQGETQYF. The DNA for the CDR3 is TGTGCCAGCAGCCTTTGGCTGAGACAGGGGGAGACCCAGTACTTC.

As for this clone: This sample includes further DNA sequences coding for the same CDR3. V gene TRBV7-2 combines with J gene TRBJ2-7, with 9 bases identical to TRBD1. The CDR3 has 14 residues. The V and J ends lost 4 bases and 1 base, in that order; junction bases with no gene match: 2. The germline CDR1 and CDR2 sequences are SGHTA and FQGNSA. CDR3 nucleotide sequence: TGTGCCAGCAGCTCGGGACAGGGATCCTACGAGCAGTACTTC. Its protein is CASSSGQGSYEQYF.

This clone was detected once. V and J are TRBV5-1 and TRBJ2-2; D is unclear. Trimming cost V 2 bases and J 6 bases, with 5 bases left between them. Germline CDR1 is SGHRS and CDR2 is YFSETQ. This CDR3 spans 12 amino acids. Here the CDR3 reads CASSFASGELFF. In DNA form, the CDR3 reads TGCGCCAGCAGCTTCGCGTCCGGGGAGCTGTTTTTT.

This chain uses TRBV2 with TRBJ2-3; 7 bases are a match to TRBD1. Per germline, CDR1 SNHLY and CDR2 FYNNEI. Trimming cost V 4 bases and J 2 bases; bases outside gene matches: 6. This CDR3 has 15 residues. The chain's CDR3 is CASSGSGQTTDTQYF. Written as DNA, the CDR3 is TGTGCCAGCAGTGGATCGGGACAGACCACAGATACGCAGTATTTT. Full variable domain (rest looked up from reference TRBV2 and TRBJ2-3): EPEVTQTPSHQVTQMGQEVILRCVPISNHLYFYWYRQILGQKVEFLVSFYNNEISEKSEIFDDQFSVERPDGSNFTLKIRSTKLEDSAMYFCASSGSGQTTDTQYFGPGTRLTVL.

The gene calls are TRBV11-3 and TRBJ2-7, with 9 bases aligning to TRBD2. The CDR3 is made up of 15 amino acids. V was pared by 2 bases and J by 2 bases, with 4 bases of the junction left unmatched. The V gene's germline CDR1 is SGHNT and CDR2 YENEEA. The CDR3 DNA is TGTGCCAGCAGCTTACGAGCGGGAGGACCCTACGAGCAGTACTTC. Translation: CASSLRAGGPYEQYF.

This clone appeared a single time. The V call is TRBV13, the J call TRBJ2-7; possibly TRBD2 for D (5 bases). With 4 bases removed from V and 5 bases from J, the gap between germline ends came to 15 bases. The CDR3 is 14 amino acids. Germline-derived CDR1 and CDR2 are PRHDT and FYEKMQ (reference sequence). DNA of the CDR3: TGTGCCAGCAGCTCCTGGGCCCACGGGGACGAGCAGTACTTC. Amino acid sequence: CASSSWAHGDEQYF.

V and J are TRBV30 and TRBJ1-5; no definite D call. Trimming removed 3 bases at V and 0 bases at J, with 15 bases between. This CDR3 has 16 amino acids. Germline V gives CDR1 GTSNPN, CDR2 SVGIG (reference sequence). CDR3 nucleotides: TGTGCCTGGAGGACCGCAGGTGGGAATAGCAATCAGCCCCAGCATTTT. This codes for CAWRTAGGNSNQPQHF.

The rearrangement links TRBV7-2 to TRBJ1-5, with D possibly being TRBD1 (5 bases). This CDR3 comprises 16 residues. The germline gives CDR1 SGHTA, CDR2 FQGNSA. V was pared by 0 bases and J by 0 bases, with 9 bases between. In DNA, the CDR3 is TGTGCCAGCAGCTTAGCGCCAGGGAATAGCAATCAGCCCCAGCATTTT. Translation gives CASSLAPGNSNQPQHF.

The chain links TRBV28 to TRBJ2-5, with a possible D match to TRBD1 (8 bases). CDR3 size: 15 residues. V lost 2 bases and J 4 bases, leaving 14 bases between the germline ends. Germline CDR1 is MDHEN and CDR2 is SYDVKM. Written as DNA, the CDR3 is TGTGCCAGCAGTTTACCACACAGGGGGGGAGAGACCCAGTACTTC. Its translation: CASSLPHRGGETQYF.

V usage is TRBV18 and J usage is TRBJ2-1, with 11 bases fitting TRBD1. This CDR3 spans 15 amino acids. Losses at the gene ends were 0 bases for V and 6 bases for J; bases not matched to a gene: 1. Germline V gives CDR1 KGHSH, CDR2 LQKENI. The CDR3 loop reads CASSPPGTGGNEQFF. The CDR3 coding sequence is TGTGCCAGCTCACCACCTGGGACAGGGGGCAATGAGCAGTTCTTC.

The CDR3 bases are TGTGCCAGCAGTTTCGGACTGGGAATGAACACTGAAGCTTTCTTT. It is translated as CASSFGLGMNTEAFF. The V gene is TRBV6-6, the J gene TRBJ1-1; D remains ambiguous. V was cut by 4 bases and J by 0 bases, with 12 bases left in between. Germline CDR1 MNHNY, CDR2 SVGAGI (reference sequence). The CDR3 extends over 15 amino acids.

The chain employs TRBV19 and TRBJ1-5, with D possibly matching TRBD1 (6 bases). CDR3 size: 14 residues. V lost 4 bases to trimming and J lost 6 bases, with 13 bases between them. Germline CDR1 and CDR2: LNHDA and SQIVND (reference sequence). CDR3 protein: CASSTDRRPQPQHF. The CDR3 DNA reads TGTGCCAGTAGTACGGACAGACGGCCTCAGCCCCAGCATTTT.

This rearrangement joins TRBV30 to TRBJ1-5; D unresolved. The CDR3 consists of 12 residues. The V gene's germline CDR1 is GTSNPN and CDR2 SVGIG (reference sequence). V lost 4 bases and J lost 5, with 9 bases in between. The CDR3 protein is CAWKGNDQPQHF. DNA for the CDR3: TGTGCCTGGAAAGGTAACGATCAGCCCCAGCATTTT. The variable domain in full, completed from reference TRBV30 and TRBJ1-5, reads SQTIHQWPATLVQPVGSPLSLECTVEGTSNPNLYWYRQAAGRGLQLLFYSVGIGQISSEVPQNLSASRPQDRQFILSSKKLLLSDSGFYLCAWKGNDQPQHFGDGTRLSIL.

This clone was picked up one time. V gene TRBV6-5 combines with J gene TRBJ2-7; 7 bases are shared with TRBD1. Trimming cost V 4 bases and J 2 bases; bases outside gene matches: 2. Per the germline V gene, CDR1 is MNHEY and CDR2 is SVGAGI. This CDR3 is 13 amino acids long. CDR3 nucleotides: TGTGCCAGCAGTTTAGACAGGGCCTACGAGCAGTACTTC. Amino acids: CASSLDRAYEQYF.

Only one count was recorded for this clone. CDR3 amino acids: CASSSKGARTGELFF. CDR3 bases: TGTGCCAGCAGTTCTAAGGGGGCGCGCACCGGGGAGCTGTTTTTT. The J gene is TRBJ2-2, the V gene TRBV27; 7 nucleotides line up with TRBD1. Germline assignment: CDR1 MNHEY and CDR2 SMNVEV (reference sequence). The CDR3 consists of 15 residues. V shed 4 bases, J shed 4 bases, and the junction held 6 bases outside the gene matches.

The chain has TRBV28 and TRBJ2-2; TRBD1 matches 7 bases. Unmatched junction bases numbered 6, after V lost 6 bases and J lost 5 bases. Germline CDR1 and CDR2: MDHEN and SYDVKM. The CDR3 sequence is 14 residues long. The CDR3 bases are TGTGCCAGCAGCCCGGGACAGTCTACCGGGGAGCTGTTTTTT. Its protein product is CASSPGQSTGELFF.

The chain carries TRBV29-1 and TRBJ1-2; 12 positions match TRBD1. Germline V lookup: CDR1 SQVTM, CDR2 ANQGSEA. The V segment lost 6 bases and the J segment 7 bases; nucleotides outside the gene matches: 12. This CDR3 has 15 amino acids. This CDR3 is CSVSGTGGANPGYTF. CDR3 sequence (DNA): TGCAGCGTCTCCGGGACAGGGGGCGCGAATCCTGGCTACACCTTC.

V and J are TRBV7-2 and TRBJ1-5; D unresolved. This CDR3 contains 15 residues. Germline V CDR1 and CDR2: SGHTA, FQGNSA. V was clipped by 1 base and J by 2 bases, with 9 bases between them. CDR3 residues: CASSLGGSGNQPQHF. The CDR3 region has the DNA TGTGCCAGCAGCTTAGGGGGATCCGGCAATCAGCCCCAGCATTTT.

To note about this clone: The sample holds other DNA sequences that translate to the same CDR3. The rearrangement links TRBV29-1 to TRBJ1-1; a weak D match, TRBD1 (5 bases). In germline, CDR1 is SQVTM, CDR2 ANQGSEA. The CDR3 is made up of 11 amino acids. V lost 5 bases, J lost 2 bases, and 6 bases lay in between. CDR3 region: CSVQGNTEAFF. The CDR3 bases are TGCAGCGTTCAGGGAAACACTGAAGCTTTCTTT.